This T cell receptor (beta chain) is from a study of T cells in Graves' hyperthyroidism and ophthalmopathy. Amplification yielded TCR beta CDR3 regions, with RNA transcripts as the source. The primer set for the first-round RT-PCR of the TCR CDR3 was HTBI. TCRdb reprocessed the multiplex PCR reads with MiXCR, giving one entry per CDR3 protein. The sample lists more than 150,000 distinct CDR3 sequences, approximately 15% occurring once. The sequenced material came from blood. The sequence was collected from a woman between 45 and 60 years old with Graves' hyperthyroidism.

CDR3 nucleotides: TGTGCCAGCAGCCAAGATGAAAAACTGTTTTTT. Its protein is CASSQDEKLFF. The J gene is TRBJ1-4, the V gene TRBV3-1; D not certain. CDR1 LGHDT and CDR2 YNNKEL come from the germline V gene (reference sequence). Trimming left V 0 bases short and J 7 bases short, with 0 bases between. This CDR3 comprises 11 residues.